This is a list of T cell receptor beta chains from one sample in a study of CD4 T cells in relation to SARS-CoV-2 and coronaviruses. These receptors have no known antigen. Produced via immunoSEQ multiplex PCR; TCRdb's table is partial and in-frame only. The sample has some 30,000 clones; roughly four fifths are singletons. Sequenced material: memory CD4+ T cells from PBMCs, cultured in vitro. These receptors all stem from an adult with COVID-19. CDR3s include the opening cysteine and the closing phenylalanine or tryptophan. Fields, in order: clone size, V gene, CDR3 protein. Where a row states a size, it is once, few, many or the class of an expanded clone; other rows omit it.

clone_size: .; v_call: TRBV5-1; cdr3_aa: CASSLVASGTGELFF
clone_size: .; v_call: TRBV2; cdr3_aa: CASIREGLAGKETQYF
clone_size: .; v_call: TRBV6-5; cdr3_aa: CASKGSGNSYNEQFF
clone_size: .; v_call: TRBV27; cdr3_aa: CASSLWPRRDGANVLTF
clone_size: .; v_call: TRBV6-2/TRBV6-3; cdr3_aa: CASSLLAGGVVEQFF
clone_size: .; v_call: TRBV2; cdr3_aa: CASSETPQPWGNTIYF
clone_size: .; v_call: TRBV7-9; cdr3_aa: CARRGVGEQYF
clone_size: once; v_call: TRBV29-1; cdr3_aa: CSGSGRNTDTQYF
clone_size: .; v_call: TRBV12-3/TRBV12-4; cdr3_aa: CASRVSSRTIYF
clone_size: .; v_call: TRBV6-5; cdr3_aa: CASRRGHSDTQYF
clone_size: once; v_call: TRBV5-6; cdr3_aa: CASSLAKGRERSGNTIYF
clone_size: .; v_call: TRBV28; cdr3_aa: CASSSGRADTGELFF
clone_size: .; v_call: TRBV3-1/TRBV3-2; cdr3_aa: CASSHPSGTSSYNEQFF
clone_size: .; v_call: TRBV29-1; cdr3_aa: CSVGFSGNTIYF
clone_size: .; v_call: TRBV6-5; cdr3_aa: CASSSLARVETQYF
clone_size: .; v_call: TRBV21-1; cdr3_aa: CASSKQQKVNYSTDTQYF
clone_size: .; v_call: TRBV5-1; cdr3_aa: CASSLTGGAKNIQYF
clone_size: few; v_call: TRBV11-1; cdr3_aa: CASSFRLAGGVEQFF
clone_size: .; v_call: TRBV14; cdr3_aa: CASSQDSTLTSGIQETQYF
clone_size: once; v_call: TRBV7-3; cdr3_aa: CASSLLAGGQGLTGELFF
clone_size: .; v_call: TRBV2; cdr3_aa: CASKVADLSTDTQYF
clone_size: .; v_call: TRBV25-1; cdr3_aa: CASSGAGDGNEQFF
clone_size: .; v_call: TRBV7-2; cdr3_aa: CASSLNPGLYNEQFF
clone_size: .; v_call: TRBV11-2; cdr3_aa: CASSSPRGRVYNEQFF
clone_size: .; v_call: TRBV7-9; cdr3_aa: CASRRGLENTDTQYF